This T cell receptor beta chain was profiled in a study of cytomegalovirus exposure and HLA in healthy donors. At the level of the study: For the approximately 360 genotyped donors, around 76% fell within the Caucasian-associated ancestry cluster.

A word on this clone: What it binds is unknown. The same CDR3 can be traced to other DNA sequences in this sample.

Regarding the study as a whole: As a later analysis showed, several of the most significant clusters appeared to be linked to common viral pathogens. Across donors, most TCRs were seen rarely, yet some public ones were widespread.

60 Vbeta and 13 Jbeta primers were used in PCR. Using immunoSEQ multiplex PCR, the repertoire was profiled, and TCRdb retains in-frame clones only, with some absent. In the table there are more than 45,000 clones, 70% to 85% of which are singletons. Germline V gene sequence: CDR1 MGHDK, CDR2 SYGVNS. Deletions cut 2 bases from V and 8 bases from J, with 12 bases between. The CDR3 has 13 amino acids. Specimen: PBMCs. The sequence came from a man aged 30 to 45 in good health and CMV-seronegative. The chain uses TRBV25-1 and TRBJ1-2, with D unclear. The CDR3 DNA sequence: TGTGCCAGCAGTGAAAATTGGCAAACGGGCTACACCTTC. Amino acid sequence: CASSENWQTGYTF.